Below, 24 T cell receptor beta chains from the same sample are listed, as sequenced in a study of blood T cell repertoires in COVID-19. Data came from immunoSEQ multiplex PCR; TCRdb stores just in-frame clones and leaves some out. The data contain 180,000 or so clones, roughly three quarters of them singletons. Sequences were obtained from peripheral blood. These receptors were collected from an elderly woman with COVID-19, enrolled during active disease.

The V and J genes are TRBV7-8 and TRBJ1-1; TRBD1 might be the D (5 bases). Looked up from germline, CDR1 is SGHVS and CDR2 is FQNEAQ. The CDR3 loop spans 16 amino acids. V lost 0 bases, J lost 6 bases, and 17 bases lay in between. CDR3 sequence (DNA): TGTGCCAGCAGCTTAGCGCTCGGTGGGGGGAGCTCTGAAGCTTTCTTT. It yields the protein CASSLALGGGSSEAFF.

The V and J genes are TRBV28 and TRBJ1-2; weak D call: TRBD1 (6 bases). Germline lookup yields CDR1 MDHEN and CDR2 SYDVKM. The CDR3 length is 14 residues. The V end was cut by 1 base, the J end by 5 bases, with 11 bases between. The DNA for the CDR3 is TGTGCCAGCAGTTTATCGACAGGATGGTATGGCTACACCTTC. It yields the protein CASSLSTGWYGYTF.

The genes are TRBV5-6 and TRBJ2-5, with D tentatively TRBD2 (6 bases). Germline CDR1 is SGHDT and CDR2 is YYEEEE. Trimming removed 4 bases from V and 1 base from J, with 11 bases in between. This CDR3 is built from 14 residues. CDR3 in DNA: TGTGCCAGCAGCGCAGGGACTTTCCAAGAGACCCAGTACTTC. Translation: CASSAGTFQETQYF.

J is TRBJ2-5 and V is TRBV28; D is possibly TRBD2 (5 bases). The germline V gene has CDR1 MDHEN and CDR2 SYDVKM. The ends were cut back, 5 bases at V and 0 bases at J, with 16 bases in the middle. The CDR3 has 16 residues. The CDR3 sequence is CASSPYGELYQETQYF. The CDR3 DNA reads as TGTGCCAGCAGTCCGTACGGGGAGCTGTACCAAGAGACCCAGTACTTC.

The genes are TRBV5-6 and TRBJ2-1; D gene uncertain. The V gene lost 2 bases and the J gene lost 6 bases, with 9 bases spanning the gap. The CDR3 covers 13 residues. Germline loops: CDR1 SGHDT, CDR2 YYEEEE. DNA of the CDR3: TGTGCCAGCAGCTTCGGGTCGCGCAATGAGCAGTTCTTC. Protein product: CASSFGSRNEQFF.

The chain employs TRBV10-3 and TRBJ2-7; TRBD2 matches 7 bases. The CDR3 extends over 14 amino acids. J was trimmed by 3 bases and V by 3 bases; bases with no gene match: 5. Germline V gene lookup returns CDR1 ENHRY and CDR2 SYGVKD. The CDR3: CAISDGGGSYEQYF. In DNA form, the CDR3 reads TGTGCCATCAGTGATGGGGGGGGGAGCTACGAGCAGTACTTC.

CDR3 DNA sequence: TGTGCCGTTTACGGGCGGGACACAGATACGCAGTATTTT. Encoded protein: CAVYGRDTDTQYF. This rearrangement joins TRBV24-1 to TRBJ2-3; tentative D call: TRBD2 (6 bases). Germline V gene data show CDR1 as KGHDR and CDR2 as SFDVKD. This CDR3 is 13 amino acids long. With 12 bases removed from V and 2 bases from J, the gap between germline ends came to 14 bases.

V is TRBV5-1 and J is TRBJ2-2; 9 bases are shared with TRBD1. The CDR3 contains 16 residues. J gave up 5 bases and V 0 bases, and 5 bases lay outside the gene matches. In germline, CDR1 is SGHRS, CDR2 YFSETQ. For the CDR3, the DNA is TGCGCCAGCAGCTTGGCCAGGACAGGGGAGACCGGGGAGCTGTTTTTT. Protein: CASSLARTGETGELFF.

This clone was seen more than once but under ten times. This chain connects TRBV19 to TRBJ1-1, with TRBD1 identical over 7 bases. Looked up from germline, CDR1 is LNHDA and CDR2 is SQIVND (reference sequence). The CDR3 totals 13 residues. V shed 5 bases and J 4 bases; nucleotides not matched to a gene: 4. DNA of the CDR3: TGTGCCAGTAGTGCGGACAGGAGCACTGAAGCTTTCTTT. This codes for CASSADRSTEAFF.

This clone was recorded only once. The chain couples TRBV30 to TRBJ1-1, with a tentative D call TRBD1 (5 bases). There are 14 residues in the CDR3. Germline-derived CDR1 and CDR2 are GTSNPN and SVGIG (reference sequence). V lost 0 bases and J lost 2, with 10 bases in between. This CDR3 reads CAWSVRGLNTEAFF. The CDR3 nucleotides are TGTGCCTGGAGTGTACGGGGACTAAACACTGAAGCTTTCTTT.

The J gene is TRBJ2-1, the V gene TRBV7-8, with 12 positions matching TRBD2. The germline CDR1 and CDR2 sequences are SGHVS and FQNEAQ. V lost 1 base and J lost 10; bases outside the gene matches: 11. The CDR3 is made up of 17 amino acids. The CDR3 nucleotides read TGTGCCAGCAGCTTAGGGGTGGCTAGCGGGGGGGCTTACGAGCAGTTCTTC. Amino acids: CASSLGVASGGAYEQFF.

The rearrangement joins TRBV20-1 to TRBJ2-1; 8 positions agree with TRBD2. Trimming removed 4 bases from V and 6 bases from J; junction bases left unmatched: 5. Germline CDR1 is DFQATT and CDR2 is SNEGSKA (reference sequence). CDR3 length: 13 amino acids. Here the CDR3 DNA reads TGCAGTGCTATTGAGACTAGCGCCAATGAGCAGTTCTTC. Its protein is CSAIETSANEQFF.

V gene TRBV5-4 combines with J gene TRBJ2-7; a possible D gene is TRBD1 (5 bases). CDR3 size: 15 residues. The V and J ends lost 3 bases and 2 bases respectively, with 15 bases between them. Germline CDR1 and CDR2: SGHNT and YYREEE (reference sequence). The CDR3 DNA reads TGTGCCAGCAGCTCCCCTAAAGACAGAACCTACGAGCAGTACTTC. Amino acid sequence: CASSSPKDRTYEQYF. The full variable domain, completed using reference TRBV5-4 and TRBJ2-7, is ETGVTQSPTHLIKTRGQQVTLRCSSQSGHNTVSWYQQALGQGPQFIFQYYREEENGRGNFPPRFSGLQFPNYSSELNVNALELDDSALYLCASSSPKDRTYEQYFGPGTRLTVT.

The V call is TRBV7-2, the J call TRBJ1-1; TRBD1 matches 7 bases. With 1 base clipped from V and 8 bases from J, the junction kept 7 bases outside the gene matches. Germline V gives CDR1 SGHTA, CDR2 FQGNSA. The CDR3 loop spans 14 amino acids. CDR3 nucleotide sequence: TGTGCCAGCAGCTTAGTGACAGGGCCGGAGGAAGCTTTCTTT. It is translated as CASSLVTGPEEAFF.

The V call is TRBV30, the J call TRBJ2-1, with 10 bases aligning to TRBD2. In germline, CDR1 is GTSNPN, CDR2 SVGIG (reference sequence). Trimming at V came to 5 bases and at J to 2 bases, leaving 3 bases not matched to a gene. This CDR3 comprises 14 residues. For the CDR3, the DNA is TGTGCCTGGGACCTAGCGGGGGCCTACAATGAGCAGTTCTTC. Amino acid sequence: CAWDLAGAYNEQFF.

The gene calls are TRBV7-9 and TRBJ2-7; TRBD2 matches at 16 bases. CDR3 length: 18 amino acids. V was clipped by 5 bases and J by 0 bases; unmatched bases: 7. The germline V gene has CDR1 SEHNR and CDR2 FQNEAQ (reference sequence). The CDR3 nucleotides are TGTGCCAGCAGCCGCGGGACTAGCGGGAGGGACAGCTCCTACGAGCAGTACTTC. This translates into CASSRGTSGRDSSYEQYF.

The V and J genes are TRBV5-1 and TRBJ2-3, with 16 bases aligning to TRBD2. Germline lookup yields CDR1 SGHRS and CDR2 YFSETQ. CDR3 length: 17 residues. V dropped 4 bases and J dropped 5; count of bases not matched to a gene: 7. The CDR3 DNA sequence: TGCGCCAGCAGCCCCGGGACTAGCGGGAGGGCCAGAGATACGCAGTATTTT. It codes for CASSPGTSGRARDTQYF. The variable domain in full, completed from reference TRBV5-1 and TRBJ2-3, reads KAGVTQTPRYLIKTRGQQVTLSCSPISGHRSVSWYQQTPGQGLQFLFEYFSETQRNKGNFPGRFSGRQFSNSRSEMNVSTLELGDSALYLCASSPGTSGRARDTQYFGPGTRLTVL.

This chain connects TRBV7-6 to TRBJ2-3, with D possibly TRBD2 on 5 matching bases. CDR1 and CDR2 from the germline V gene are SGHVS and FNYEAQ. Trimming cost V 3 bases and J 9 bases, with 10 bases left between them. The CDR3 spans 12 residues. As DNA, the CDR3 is TGTGCCAGCAGCTTCGGAGCGGAGACGCAGTATTTT. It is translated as CASSFGAETQYF.

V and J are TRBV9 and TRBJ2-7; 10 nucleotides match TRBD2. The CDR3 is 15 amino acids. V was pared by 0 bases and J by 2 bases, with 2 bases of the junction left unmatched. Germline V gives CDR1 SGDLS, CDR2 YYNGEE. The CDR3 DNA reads TGTGCCAGCAGCGTAGGGAGCGGGGGGGCCTACGAGCAGTACTTC. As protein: CASSVGSGGAYEQYF. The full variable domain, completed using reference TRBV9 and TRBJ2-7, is DSGVTQTPKHLITATGQRVTLRCSPRSGDLSVYWYQQSLDQGLQFLIQYYNGEERAKGNILERFSAQQFPDLHSELNLSSLELGDSALYFCASSVGSGGAYEQYFGPGTRLTVT.

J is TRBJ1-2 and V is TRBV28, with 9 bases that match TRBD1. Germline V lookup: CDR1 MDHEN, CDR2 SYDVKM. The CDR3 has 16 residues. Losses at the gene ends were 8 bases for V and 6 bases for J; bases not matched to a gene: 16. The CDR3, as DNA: TGTGCCAGCGGAGGTTTCTTGGGACAGGGAGGGAATGGCTACACCTTC. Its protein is CASGGFLGQGGNGYTF.

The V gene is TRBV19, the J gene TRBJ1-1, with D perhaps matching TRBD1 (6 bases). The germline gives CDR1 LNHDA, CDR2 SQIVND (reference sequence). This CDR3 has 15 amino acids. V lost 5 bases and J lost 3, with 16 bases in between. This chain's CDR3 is CASSHLTGSDTEAFF. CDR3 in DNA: TGTGCCAGTAGTCACCTCACAGGGTCGGACACTGAAGCTTTCTTT.

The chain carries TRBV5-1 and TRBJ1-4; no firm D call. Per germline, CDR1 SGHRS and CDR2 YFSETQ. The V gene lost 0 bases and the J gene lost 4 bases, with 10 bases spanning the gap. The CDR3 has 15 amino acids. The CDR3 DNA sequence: TGCGCCAGCAGCTTGGAGACGGCTAGTAATGAAAAACTGTTTTTT. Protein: CASSLETASNEKLFF.

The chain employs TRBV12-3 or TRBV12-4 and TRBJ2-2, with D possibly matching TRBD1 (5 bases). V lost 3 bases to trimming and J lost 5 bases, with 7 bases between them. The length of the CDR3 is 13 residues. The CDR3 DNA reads TGTGCCAGCAGTTTCAGACAGACCGGGGAGCTGTTTTTT. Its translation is CASSFRQTGELFF.

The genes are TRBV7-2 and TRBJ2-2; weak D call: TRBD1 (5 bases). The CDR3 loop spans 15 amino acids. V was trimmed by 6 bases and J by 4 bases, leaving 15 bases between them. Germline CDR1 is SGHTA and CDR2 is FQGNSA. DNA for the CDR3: TGTGCCAGCAGTCAAGGGGCCCGTGGCACCGGGGAGCTGTTTTTT. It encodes CASSQGARGTGELFF.